This TCR beta chain comes out of a study of control samples from healthy donors and cancer patients. This clone has just one count. This CDR3 contains 16 residues. V lost 4 bases to trimming and J lost 7 bases; unmatched junction nucleotides: 12. Per germline, CDR1 SGHRS and CDR2 YFSETQ. The protocol was immunoSEQ multiplex PCR, while the TCRdb copy is restricted to in-frame clones and leaves out a portion. Here the sample spans about 120,000 clones, roughly 90% being singletons. V usage is TRBV5-1 and J usage is TRBJ1-4, with TRBD1 identical over 8 bases. The clonotype comes from a man aged 45-65 years in good health. Material for sequencing was blood. The CDR3 DNA sequence: TGCGCCAGCAGCCCCCAGTCAGGACAGGGCGGTGAAAAACTGTTTTTT. Translating gives CASSPQSGQGGEKLFF.